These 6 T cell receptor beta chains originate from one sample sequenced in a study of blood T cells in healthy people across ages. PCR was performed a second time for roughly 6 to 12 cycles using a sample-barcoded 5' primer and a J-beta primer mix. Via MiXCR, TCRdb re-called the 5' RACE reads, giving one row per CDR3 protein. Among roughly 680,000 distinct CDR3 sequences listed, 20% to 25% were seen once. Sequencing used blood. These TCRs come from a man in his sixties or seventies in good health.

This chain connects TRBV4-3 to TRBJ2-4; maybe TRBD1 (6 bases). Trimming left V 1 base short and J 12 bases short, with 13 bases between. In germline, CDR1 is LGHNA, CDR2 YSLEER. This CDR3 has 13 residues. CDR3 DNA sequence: TGCGCCAGCAGCCAAGGACAGGAGCGACCTCAGTACTTC. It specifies CASSQGQERPQYF.

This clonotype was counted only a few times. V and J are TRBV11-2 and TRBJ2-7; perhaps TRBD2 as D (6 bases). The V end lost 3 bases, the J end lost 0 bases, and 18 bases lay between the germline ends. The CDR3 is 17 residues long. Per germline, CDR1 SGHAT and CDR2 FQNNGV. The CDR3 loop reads CASSFYTRSGSSYEQYF. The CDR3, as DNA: TGTGCCAGCAGCTTCTATACCCGTAGCGGATCCTCCTACGAGCAGTACTTC.

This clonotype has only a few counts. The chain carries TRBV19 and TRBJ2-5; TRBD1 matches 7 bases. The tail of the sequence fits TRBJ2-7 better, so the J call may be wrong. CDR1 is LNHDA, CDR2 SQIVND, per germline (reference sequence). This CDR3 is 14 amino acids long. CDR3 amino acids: CAGTIMDRYYEQYF. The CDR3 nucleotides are TGTGCCGGAACAATAATGGACAGGTACTACGAGCAGTACTTC.

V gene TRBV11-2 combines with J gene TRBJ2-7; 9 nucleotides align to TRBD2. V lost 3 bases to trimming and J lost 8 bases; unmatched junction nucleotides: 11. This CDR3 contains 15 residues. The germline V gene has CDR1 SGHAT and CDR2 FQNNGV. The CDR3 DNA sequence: TGTGCCAGCAGCTTGACGGGACTAGCAGAAAACAAGCAGTACTTC. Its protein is CASSLTGLAENKQYF.

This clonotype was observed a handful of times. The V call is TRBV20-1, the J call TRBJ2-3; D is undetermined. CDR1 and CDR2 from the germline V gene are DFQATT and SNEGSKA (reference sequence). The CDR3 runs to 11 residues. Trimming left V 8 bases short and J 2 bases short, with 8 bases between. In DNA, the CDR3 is TGCAGTACCGGTTTCACAGATACGCAGTATTTT. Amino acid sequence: CSTGFTDTQYF.

The CDR3 nucleotides are TGTGCCAGCAGTTTCCCCCTGGACAGGAGCTCCTACGAGCAGTACTTC. Its protein is CASSFPLDRSSYEQYF. The chain is built from TRBV12-3 or TRBV12-4 and TRBJ2-7, with 7 nucleotides matching TRBD1. The CDR3 consists of 16 residues. J was trimmed by 0 bases and V by 3 bases; bases with no gene match: 8.